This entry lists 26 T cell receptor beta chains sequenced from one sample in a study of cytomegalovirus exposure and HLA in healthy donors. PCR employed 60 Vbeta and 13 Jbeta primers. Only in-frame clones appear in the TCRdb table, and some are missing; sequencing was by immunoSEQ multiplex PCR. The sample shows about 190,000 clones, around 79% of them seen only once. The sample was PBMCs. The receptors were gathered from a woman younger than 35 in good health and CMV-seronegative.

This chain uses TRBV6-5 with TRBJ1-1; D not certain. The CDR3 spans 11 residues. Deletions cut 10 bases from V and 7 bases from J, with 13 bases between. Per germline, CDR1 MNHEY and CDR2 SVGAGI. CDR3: CATQRSLEAFF. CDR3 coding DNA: TGTGCCACCCAGAGGAGCCTTGAAGCTTTCTTT.

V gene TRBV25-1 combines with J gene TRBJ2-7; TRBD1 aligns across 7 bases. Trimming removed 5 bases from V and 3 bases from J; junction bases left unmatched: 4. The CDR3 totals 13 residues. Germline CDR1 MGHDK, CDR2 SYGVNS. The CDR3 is CASSLQGNYEQYF. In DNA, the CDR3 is TGTGCCAGCAGTCTACAGGGGAACTACGAGCAGTACTTC.

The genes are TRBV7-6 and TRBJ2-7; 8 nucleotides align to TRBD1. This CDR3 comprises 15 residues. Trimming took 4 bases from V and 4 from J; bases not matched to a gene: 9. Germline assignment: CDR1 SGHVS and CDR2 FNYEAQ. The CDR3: CASSSLGTGSYEQYF. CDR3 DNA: TGTGCCAGCAGCTCATTGGGGACAGGTTCATACGAGCAGTACTTC.

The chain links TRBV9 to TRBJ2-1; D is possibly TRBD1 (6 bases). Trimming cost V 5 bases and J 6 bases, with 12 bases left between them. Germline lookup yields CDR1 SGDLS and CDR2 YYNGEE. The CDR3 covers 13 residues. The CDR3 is CASSSTGRNEQFF. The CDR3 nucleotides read TGTGCCAGCAGTTCTACAGGGCGCAATGAGCAGTTCTTC.

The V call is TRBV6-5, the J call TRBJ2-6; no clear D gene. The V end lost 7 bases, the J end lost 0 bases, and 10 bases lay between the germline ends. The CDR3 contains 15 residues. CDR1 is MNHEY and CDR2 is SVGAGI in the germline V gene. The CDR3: CASTSGYSGANVLTF. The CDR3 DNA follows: TGTGCCAGCACCTCCGGTTACTCTGGGGCCAACGTCCTGACTTTC.

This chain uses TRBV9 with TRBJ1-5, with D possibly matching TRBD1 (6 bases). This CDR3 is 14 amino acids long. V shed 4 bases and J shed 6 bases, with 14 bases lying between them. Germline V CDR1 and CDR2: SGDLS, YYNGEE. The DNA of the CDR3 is TGTGCCAGCAGCCCCAGGGGTCTGGGTCAGCCCCAGCATTTT. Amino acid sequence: CASSPRGLGQPQHF.

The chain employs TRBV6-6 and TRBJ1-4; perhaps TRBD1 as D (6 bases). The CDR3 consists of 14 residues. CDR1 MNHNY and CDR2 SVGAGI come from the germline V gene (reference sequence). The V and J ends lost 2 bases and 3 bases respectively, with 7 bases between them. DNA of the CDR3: TGTGCCAGCAGTTACGGACAGTCTAATGAAAAACTGTTTTTT. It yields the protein CASSYGQSNEKLFF.

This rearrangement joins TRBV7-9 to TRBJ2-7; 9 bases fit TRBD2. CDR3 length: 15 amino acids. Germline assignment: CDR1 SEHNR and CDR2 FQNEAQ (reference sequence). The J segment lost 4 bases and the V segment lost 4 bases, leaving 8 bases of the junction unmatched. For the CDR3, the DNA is TGTGCCAGCAGCTCCCTAGCGGGGAGAACATACGAGCAGTACTTC. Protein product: CASSSLAGRTYEQYF. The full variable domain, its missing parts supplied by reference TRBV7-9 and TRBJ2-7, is DTGVSQNPRHKITKRGQNVTFRCDPISEHNRLYWYRQTLGQGPEFLTYFQNEAQLEKSRLLSDRFSAERPKGSFSTLEIQRTEQGDSAMYLCASSSLAGRTYEQYFGPGTRLTVT.

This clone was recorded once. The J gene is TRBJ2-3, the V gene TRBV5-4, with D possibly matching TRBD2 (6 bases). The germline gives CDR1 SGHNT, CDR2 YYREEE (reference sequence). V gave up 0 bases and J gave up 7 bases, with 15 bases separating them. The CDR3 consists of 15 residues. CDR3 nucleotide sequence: TGTGCCAGCAGCTTGGCGTCGGGAGACCACAATACGCAGTATTTT. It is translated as CASSLASGDHNTQYF.

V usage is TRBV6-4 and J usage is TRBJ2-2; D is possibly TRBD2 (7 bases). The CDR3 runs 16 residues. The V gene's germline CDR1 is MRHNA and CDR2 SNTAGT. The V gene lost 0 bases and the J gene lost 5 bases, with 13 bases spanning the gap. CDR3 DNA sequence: TGTGCCAGCAGTGACTCAGGGGGGGGCCAGACCGGGGAGCTGTTTTTT. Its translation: CASSDSGGGQTGELFF.

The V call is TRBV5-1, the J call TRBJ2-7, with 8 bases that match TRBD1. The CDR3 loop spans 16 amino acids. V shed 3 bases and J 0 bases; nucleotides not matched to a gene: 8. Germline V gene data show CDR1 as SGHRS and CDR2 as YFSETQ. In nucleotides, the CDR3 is TGCGCCAGCAGCTCAAACCCGACAGGGGCCTCCTACGAGCAGTACTTC. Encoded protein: CASSSNPTGASYEQYF.

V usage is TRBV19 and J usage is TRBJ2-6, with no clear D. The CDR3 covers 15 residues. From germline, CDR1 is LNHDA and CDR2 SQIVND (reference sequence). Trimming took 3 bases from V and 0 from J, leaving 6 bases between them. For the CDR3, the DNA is TGTGCCAGTAGTATGATCAGCTCTGGGGCCAACGTCCTGACTTTC. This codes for CASSMISSGANVLTF.

For the CDR3, the DNA is TGTGCCAGCAGAGGGACAGGGGAAAATTCACCCCTCCACTTT. Protein sequence: CASRGTGENSPLHF. The chain combines TRBV5-6 with TRBJ1-6; 10 bases line up with TRBD1. Germline V gene data show CDR1 as SGHDT and CDR2 as YYEEEE. V was clipped by 5 bases and J by 7 bases; unmatched bases: 3. The CDR3 has 14 amino acids.

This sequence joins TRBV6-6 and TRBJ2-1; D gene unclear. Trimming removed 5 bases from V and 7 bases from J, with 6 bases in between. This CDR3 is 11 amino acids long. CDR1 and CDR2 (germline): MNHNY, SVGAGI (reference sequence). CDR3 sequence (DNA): TGTGCCAGCAGTACGCAGAATGAGCAGTTCTTC. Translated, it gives CASSTQNEQFF.

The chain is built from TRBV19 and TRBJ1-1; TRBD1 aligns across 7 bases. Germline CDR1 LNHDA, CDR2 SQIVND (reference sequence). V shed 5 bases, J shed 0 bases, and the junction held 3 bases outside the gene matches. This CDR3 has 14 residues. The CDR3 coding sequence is TGTGCCAGTAGTGACGACAGGGTGAACACTGAAGCTTTCTTT. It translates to CASSDDRVNTEAFF.

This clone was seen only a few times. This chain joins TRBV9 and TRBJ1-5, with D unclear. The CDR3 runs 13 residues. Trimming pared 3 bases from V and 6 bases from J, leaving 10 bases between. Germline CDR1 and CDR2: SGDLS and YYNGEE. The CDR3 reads CASSGEGGQPQHF. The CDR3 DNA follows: TGTGCCAGCAGCGGAGAAGGAGGTCAGCCCCAGCATTTT.

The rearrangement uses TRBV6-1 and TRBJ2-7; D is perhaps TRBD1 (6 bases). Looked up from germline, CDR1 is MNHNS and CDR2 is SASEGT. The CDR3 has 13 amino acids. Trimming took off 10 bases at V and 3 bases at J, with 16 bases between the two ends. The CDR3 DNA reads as TGTGCCACTACGACAGGTGGTGGCTACGAGCAGTACTTC. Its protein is CATTTGGGYEQYF.

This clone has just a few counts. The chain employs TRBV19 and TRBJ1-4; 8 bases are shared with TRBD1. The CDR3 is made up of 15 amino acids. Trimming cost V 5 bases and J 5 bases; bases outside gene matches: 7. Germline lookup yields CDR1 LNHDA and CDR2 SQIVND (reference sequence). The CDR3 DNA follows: TGTGCCAGTAGTTTCGGGACAGGTAAAAATGAAAAACTGTTTTTT. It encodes CASSFGTGKNEKLFF.

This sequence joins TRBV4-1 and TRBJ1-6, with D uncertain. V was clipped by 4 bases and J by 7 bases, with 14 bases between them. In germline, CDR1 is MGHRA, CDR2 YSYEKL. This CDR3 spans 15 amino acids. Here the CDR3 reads CASSPEKDWNSPLHF. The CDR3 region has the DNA TGCGCCAGCAGCCCAGAAAAAGACTGGAATTCACCCCTCCACTTT.

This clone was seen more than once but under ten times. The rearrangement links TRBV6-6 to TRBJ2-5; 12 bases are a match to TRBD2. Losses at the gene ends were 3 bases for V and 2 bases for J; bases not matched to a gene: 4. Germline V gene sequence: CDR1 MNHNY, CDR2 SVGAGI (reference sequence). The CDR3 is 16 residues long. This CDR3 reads CASSYPGLAGQETQYF. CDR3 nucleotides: TGTGCCAGCAGTTATCCAGGACTAGCGGGACAAGAGACCCAGTACTTC.

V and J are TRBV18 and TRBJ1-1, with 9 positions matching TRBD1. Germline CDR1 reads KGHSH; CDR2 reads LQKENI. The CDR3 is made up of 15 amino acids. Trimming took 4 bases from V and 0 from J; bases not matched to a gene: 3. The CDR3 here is CASSLGTGMNTEAFF. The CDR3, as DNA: TGTGCCAGCTCACTGGGGACAGGGATGAACACTGAAGCTTTCTTT.

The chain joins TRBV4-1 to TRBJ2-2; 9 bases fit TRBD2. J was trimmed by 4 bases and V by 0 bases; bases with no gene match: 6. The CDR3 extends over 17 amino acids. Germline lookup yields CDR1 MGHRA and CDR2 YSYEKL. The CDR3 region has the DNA TGCGCCAGCAGCCAAGATGCGGGGGGGCCGAGCACCGGGGAGCTGTTTTTT. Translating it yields CASSQDAGGPSTGELFF.

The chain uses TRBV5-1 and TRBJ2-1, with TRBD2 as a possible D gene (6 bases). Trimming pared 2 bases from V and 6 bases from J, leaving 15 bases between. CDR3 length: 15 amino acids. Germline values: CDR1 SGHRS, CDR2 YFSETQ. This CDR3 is CASSLEGGKGNEQFF. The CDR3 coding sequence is TGCGCCAGCAGCTTAGAAGGCGGGAAGGGCAATGAGCAGTTCTTC.

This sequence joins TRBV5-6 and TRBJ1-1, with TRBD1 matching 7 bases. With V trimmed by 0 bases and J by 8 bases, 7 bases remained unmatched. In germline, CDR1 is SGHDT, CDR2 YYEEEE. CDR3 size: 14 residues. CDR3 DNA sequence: TGTGCCAGCAGCTTGGCAAGGGGGACAGCCGAAGCTTTCTTT. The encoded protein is CASSLARGTAEAFF.

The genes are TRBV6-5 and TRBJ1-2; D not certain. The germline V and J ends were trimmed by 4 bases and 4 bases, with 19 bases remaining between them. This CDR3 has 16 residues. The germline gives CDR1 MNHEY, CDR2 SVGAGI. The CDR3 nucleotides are TGTGCCAGCAGTTCGCCCGGAGGAGGGAGCCGCTATGGCTACACCTTC. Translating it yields CASSSPGGGSRYGYTF.

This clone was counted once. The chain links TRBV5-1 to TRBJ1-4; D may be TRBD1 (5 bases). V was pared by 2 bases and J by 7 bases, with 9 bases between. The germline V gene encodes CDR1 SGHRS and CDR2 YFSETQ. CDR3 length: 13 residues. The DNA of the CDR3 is TGCGCCAGCAGCTTCAGGGTGGGTGAAAAACTGTTTTTT. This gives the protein CASSFRVGEKLFF.